This TCR beta chain was found in a study of blood T cell repertoires in COVID-19. Background on the study: The United States, Italy and Spain were the sources of the acute and convalescent COVID-19 samples. Sources were T cells, B-cell-depleted T cells, or PBMCs; the material itself was cDNA or gDNA.

Original processing notes: It was from reference gene primer amplification that nucleated cell counts were estimated. Libraries were prepared by immunoSEQ multiplex PCR; TCRdb keeps only in-frame clonotypes and omits some of them. The V and J calls and clone size were taken over from that table, and D and trimming were inferred from the DNA. The data hold under 300,000 clones, with about 86% observed a single time. The germline gives CDR1 MDHEN, CDR2 SYDVKM. The CDR3 consists of 15 residues. The V end lost 5 bases, the J end lost 8 bases, and 16 bases lay between the germline ends. Specimen: peripheral blood. The receptor comes from a man in his fifties or sixties with acute or convalescent COVID-19. This chain uses TRBV28 with TRBJ1-6; possible D gene TRBD1, 5 bases. The DNA of the CDR3 is TGTGCCAGCAGTCGTAAGGTTCGGGGGTATTCACCCCTCCACTTT. Translating gives CASSRKVRGYSPLHF.